This paragraph covers one T cell receptor (beta chain) sequence. This entry comes from a study of PD-1 blockade in classical Hodgkin lymphoma. Time point of the sample: cycle 4 day 1 (C4D1), after around six weeks of nivolumab. Following autologous stem cell transplantation, relapse occurred in every patient, and exposure to brentuximab vedotin varied. Researchers pulled CD8+ T cells out of thawed PBMCs using magnetic negative selection. Germline V gene lookup returns CDR1 SGHNT and CDR2 YENEEA. V gave up 5 bases and J gave up 10 bases, with 12 bases separating them. The CDR3 extends over 12 amino acids. Here immunoSEQ multiplex PCR was the method, and the copy in TCRdb shows in-frame clones only, minus some. The table has 4,000 or so clones, roughly three fifths seen once.

Source: CD8+ T cells from blood, taken before the fourth cycle of nivolumab. This clonotype originated in a human donor with classical Hodgkin lymphoma. This chain connects TRBV11-3 to TRBJ2-1, with D possibly called TRBD1 or TRBD2 (5 bases each). CDR3 residues: CASSQGDPEQFF. CDR3 in DNA: TGTGCCAGCAGCCAAGGGGACCCCGAGCAGTTCTTC.